Listed here are 29 T cell receptor beta chains from one sample, sequenced in a study of blood T cell repertoires in COVID-19. The method was immunoSEQ multiplex PCR; TCRdb's version includes in-frame clones alone and lacks a portion of them. The sample shows about 190,000 clones, around 76% of them seen only once. Sequencing input: peripheral blood. The receptors were gathered from a woman aged 55-69 years with COVID-19, enrolled during active disease.

This clone was counted a few times. The chain has TRBV29-1 and TRBJ1-1, with D maybe TRBD1 (6 bases). From germline, CDR1 is SQVTM and CDR2 ANQGSEA. With 4 bases removed from V and 7 bases from J, the gap between germline ends came to 16 bases. This CDR3 has 13 amino acids. CDR3 residues: CSVGGRGQDEAFF. CDR3 bases: TGCAGCGTTGGGGGGCGCGGGCAGGATGAAGCTTTCTTT.

The chain is built from TRBV6-5 and TRBJ1-1; 8 nucleotides align to TRBD1. The CDR3 loop spans 14 amino acids. V was clipped by 2 bases and J by 8 bases; unmatched bases: 7. Germline lookup yields CDR1 MNHEY and CDR2 SVGAGI. Here the CDR3 DNA reads TGTGCCAGCAGTTACGGACAGGGAGGGAGGGAAGCTTTCTTT. Its translation: CASSYGQGGREAFF.

The chain links TRBV7-5 to TRBJ2-3; TRBD1 is the table's D call, not checked against the DNA. TRBV7-5 is a listed pseudogene. The CDR3 spans 16 residues. DNA for the CDR3: TGTGCCAGAAGCCTAGACAGCACCGCCGGAAGAGATACGCAGTATTTT. This encodes CARSLDSTAGRDTQYF.

CDR3 sequence (DNA): TGTGCCAGCAGTAAAATTTGGGGGACTAGCGGGAGTGAGTCCTACAATGAGCAGTTCTTC. This encodes CASSKIWGTSGSESYNEQFF. V gene TRBV28 combines with J gene TRBJ2-1; 14 bases are a match to TRBD2. The CDR3 loop spans 20 amino acids. Germline trimming cut 5 bases from V and 1 base from J; bases unmatched to any gene: 13. Germline CDR1 and CDR2: MDHEN and SYDVKM.

This chain uses TRBV28 with TRBJ1-1; tentative D call: TRBD1 (6 bases). The V and J ends lost 5 bases and 4 bases respectively, with 17 bases between them. This CDR3 has 15 amino acids. Germline V gives CDR1 MDHEN, CDR2 SYDVKM. The CDR3 coding sequence is TGTGCCAGCAGTCTACCCGGGACATTGGGCACTGAAGCTTTCTTT. It codes for CASSLPGTLGTEAFF.

This clone has ten or more counts. The V call is TRBV27, the J call TRBJ2-1; possibly TRBD1 for D (6 bases). The CDR3 sequence is 18 residues long. Germline V gene sequence: CDR1 MNHEY, CDR2 SMNVEV (reference sequence). The V end was cut by 4 bases, the J end by 0 bases, with 19 bases between. The CDR3 DNA follows: TGTGCCAGCAGTTATGATAGGTTGGGGGCATTCTCCTACAATGAGCAGTTCTTC. Protein sequence: CASSYDRLGAFSYNEQFF.

Of note for this clone: The sample holds other DNA sequences that translate to the same CDR3. The chain uses TRBV14 and TRBJ1-2; D possibly corresponds to TRBD1 (6 bases). V was pared by 1 base and J by 4 bases, with 7 bases between. The germline CDR1 and CDR2 sequences are SGHDN and FVKESK. The CDR3 extends over 13 amino acids. The CDR3 loop is CASSQVGAYGYTF. The CDR3 DNA reads TGTGCCAGCAGCCAAGTGGGGGCCTATGGCTACACCTTC.

The gene calls are TRBV5-1 and TRBJ2-5, with 14 bases aligning to TRBD2. The CDR3 consists of 15 residues. V lost 4 bases, J lost 1 base, and 0 bases stayed unmatched. Germline V gives CDR1 SGHRS, CDR2 YFSETQ. DNA of the CDR3: TGCGCCAGCAGCGGGACTAGCGGGGGCCAAGAGACCCAGTACTTC. It codes for CASSGTSGGQETQYF.

V and J are TRBV13 and TRBJ1-4; no firm D call. Trimming removed 3 bases at V and 0 bases at J, with 8 bases between. This CDR3 has 15 residues. Per the germline V gene, CDR1 is PRHDT and CDR2 is FYEKMQ (reference sequence). In nucleotides, the CDR3 is TGTGCCAGCAGCTTTGGACTGGCAACTAATGAAAAACTGTTTTTT. As protein: CASSFGLATNEKLFF.

This clone has just a few counts. The chain links TRBV5-4 to TRBJ2-1; unclear D gene. The CDR3 contains 13 residues. V dropped 4 bases and J dropped 3 bases, with 8 bases sitting between them. Germline lookup yields CDR1 SGHNT and CDR2 YYREEE (reference sequence). This CDR3 reads CASSGDIYNEQFF. The CDR3 nucleotides read TGTGCCAGCAGCGGTGACATCTACAATGAGCAGTTCTTC.

The gene calls are TRBV5-4 and TRBJ1-3; D unresolved. The V and J ends lost 0 bases and 4 bases respectively, with 11 bases between them. This CDR3 comprises 15 residues. Germline V gene sequence: CDR1 SGHNT, CDR2 YYREEE (reference sequence). CDR3 DNA sequence: TGTGCCAGCAGCTTGGACAACCTCCCAGGAAACACCATATATTTT. Its protein product is CASSLDNLPGNTIYF.

The chain recombines TRBV9 with TRBJ2-2, with TRBD2 matching 14 bases. The CDR3 consists of 16 residues. After removal of 3 bases from V and 6 bases from J, the junction contained 4 bases not matched to a gene. Per germline, CDR1 SGDLS and CDR2 YYNGEE. The CDR3 sequence is CASSGRLAGGAGELFF. CDR3 coding DNA: TGTGCCAGCAGCGGGAGACTAGCGGGAGGGGCCGGGGAGCTGTTTTTT.

In DNA form, the CDR3 reads TGTGCCAGCAGCTTAGATACAGTCGGCTCCTATAATTCACCCCTCCACTTT. Protein sequence: CASSLDTVGSYNSPLHF. The gene calls are TRBV7-8 and TRBJ1-6; D is ambiguous. Germline values: CDR1 SGHVS, CDR2 FQNEAQ. V was trimmed by 1 base and J by 0 bases, leaving 10 bases between them. This CDR3 spans 17 amino acids.

This chain links TRBV30 with TRBJ2-1, with a tentative D call TRBD1 (6 bases). V shed 3 bases and J shed 8 bases, with 11 bases lying between them. This CDR3 has 12 amino acids. The germline V gene has CDR1 GTSNPN and CDR2 SVGIG (reference sequence). The DNA for the CDR3 is TGTGCCTGGAGCATACAGGGTTATGAGCAGTTCTTC. Protein: CAWSIQGYEQFF.

This clone was recorded many times. The chain has TRBV7-9 and TRBJ2-1; 9 bases align to TRBD2. The CDR3 contains 15 residues. Germline trimming cut 5 bases from V and 7 bases from J; bases unmatched to any gene: 9. Germline CDR1 SEHNR, CDR2 FQNEAQ (reference sequence). In DNA form, the CDR3 reads TGTGCCAGCAGCGTTAGCGGGAGACAGAAGAATGAGCAGTTCTTC. Its translation is CASSVSGRQKNEQFF.

The J gene is TRBJ2-2, the V gene TRBV18; TRBD2 matches at 9 bases. Germline CDR1 is KGHSH and CDR2 is LQKENI. The CDR3 is made up of 16 amino acids. J gave up 0 bases and V 8 bases, and 7 bases lay outside the gene matches. CDR3 in amino acids: CASRASGAANTGELFF. The CDR3 DNA sequence: TGTGCCAGCCGGGCTAGCGGGGCTGCGAACACCGGGGAGCTGTTTTTT.

This chain links TRBV6-9 with TRBJ2-1; 10 bases are shared with TRBD2. Unmatched junction bases numbered 16, after V lost 0 bases and J lost 8 bases. The CDR3 extends over 19 amino acids. CDR1 is MNHGY and CDR2 is SVAAGI in the germline V gene. Here the CDR3 DNA reads TGTGCCAGCAGTTATTCCAGCCCAACCATTAGCGGGAGGCTCGATGAGCAGTTCTTC. Translating gives CASSYSSPTISGRLDEQFF.

The rearrangement uses TRBV7-2 and TRBJ1-6, with 7 bases lining up with TRBD1. Trimming at V came to 2 bases and at J to 8 bases, leaving 3 bases not matched to a gene. Germline CDR1 SGHTA, CDR2 FQGNSA. The CDR3 totals 14 residues. In DNA, the CDR3 is TGTGCCAGCAGCTTAAACAGGGGCCATTCACCCCTCCACTTT. Translating it yields CASSLNRGHSPLHF.

The chain is built from TRBV6-6 and TRBJ1-5; D may be TRBD1 (5 bases). The CDR3 length is 13 residues. Germline CDR1 is MNHNY and CDR2 is SVGAGI (reference sequence). Trimming shortened V by 8 bases and J by 1 base, and 9 bases separated the two germline ends. CDR3 bases: TGTGCCAGCCACGGGGGGAGCAATCAGCCCCAGCATTTT. It yields the protein CASHGGSNQPQHF.

This clone was found a few times. The chain is built from TRBV28 and TRBJ1-1; 9 nucleotides line up with TRBD1. Unmatched junction bases numbered 9, after V lost 6 bases and J lost 1 base. Looked up from germline, CDR1 is MDHEN and CDR2 is SYDVKM. This CDR3 is 16 amino acids long. CDR3 residues: CASSSTGGAWNTEAFF. Written as DNA, the CDR3 is TGTGCCAGCAGCTCAACAGGGGGCGCATGGAACACTGAAGCTTTCTTT.

This chain links TRBV11-1 with TRBJ1-1, with 7 bases matching TRBD1. Germline assignment: CDR1 SGHAT and CDR2 FQDESV (reference sequence). The CDR3 totals 15 residues. With V trimmed by 5 bases and J by 1 base, 7 bases remained unmatched. The CDR3 region has the DNA TGTGCCAGCAGCAAGGAGGGACAGCCGAACACTGAAGCTTTCTTT. Translating gives CASSKEGQPNTEAFF.

The chain uses TRBV9 and TRBJ1-2, with D possibly TRBD1 on 6 matching bases. With 4 bases removed from V and 7 bases from J, the gap between germline ends came to 23 bases. The CDR3 runs 16 residues. The germline V gene encodes CDR1 SGDLS and CDR2 YYNGEE. CDR3 sequence (DNA): TGTGCCAGCAGCCCCTGGGCAGGGGAGGGTGTACGTGGCTACACCTTC. It translates to CASSPWAGEGVRGYTF.

The sample holds a few counts of this clone. Germline and junction disagree at one end, which may indicate a read error. The CDR3 DNA follows: TGTGCCAGCAGTGAGACAGGGAACGCCGGGGAGCTGTTTTTT. It yields the protein CASSETGNAGELFF. The rearrangement joins TRBV25-1 to TRBJ2-2; 7 nucleotides match TRBD1. The CDR3 consists of 14 residues. Germline V gene data show CDR1 as MGHDK and CDR2 as SYGVNS. The full variable domain, rest sourced from reference TRBV25-1 and TRBJ2-2, is EADIYQTPRYLVIGTGKKITLECSQTMGHDKMYWYQQDPGMELHLIHYSYGVNSTEKGDLSSESTVSRIRTEHFPLTLESARPSHTSQYLCASSETGNAGELFFGEGSRLTVL.

The CDR3 sequence: CASSLTPTVMNTEAFF. CDR3 coding DNA: TGTGCCAGCAGCTTAACGCCGACAGTAATGAACACTGAAGCTTTCTTT. V is TRBV7-9 and J is TRBJ1-1; perhaps TRBD1 as D (5 bases). V was pared by 2 bases and J by 0 bases, with 13 bases between. The CDR3 spans 16 residues. Germline loops: CDR1 SEHNR, CDR2 FQNEAQ (reference sequence).

V usage is TRBV28 and J usage is TRBJ1-5; D not certain. Germline V CDR1 and CDR2: MDHEN, SYDVKM. V gave up 6 bases and J gave up 6 bases, with 15 bases separating them. This CDR3 is 14 amino acids long. Here the CDR3 reads CASRLLGEAQPQHF. CDR3 DNA: TGTGCCAGCAGACTATTGGGTGAGGCTCAGCCCCAGCATTTT. Together with reference TRBV28 and TRBJ1-5, the CDR3 gives the full variable domain: DVKVTQSSRYLVKRTGEKVFLECVQDMDHENMFWYRQDPGLGLRLIYFSYDVKMKEKGDIPEGYSVSREKKERFSLILESASTNQTSMYLCASRLLGEAQPQHFGDGTRLSIL.

CDR3 sequence: CASSAGTDHEKLFF. CDR3 sequence (DNA): TGTGCCAGCAGCGCCGGGACAGACCATGAAAAACTGTTTTTT. The rearrangement joins TRBV9 to TRBJ1-4; 7 nucleotides agree with TRBD1. Germline values: CDR1 SGDLS, CDR2 YYNGEE. Trimming cost V 3 bases and J 6 bases; bases outside gene matches: 5. The CDR3 runs 14 residues. The whole variable domain, filled in from reference TRBV9 and TRBJ1-4, reads DSGVTQTPKHLITATGQRVTLRCSPRSGDLSVYWYQQSLDQGLQFLIQYYNGEERAKGNILERFSAQQFPDLHSELNLSSLELGDSALYFCASSAGTDHEKLFFGSGTQLSVL.

This clone was counted a single time. V gene TRBV4-3 combines with J gene TRBJ1-6, with D possibly TRBD1 on 5 matching bases. This CDR3 spans 15 amino acids. Germline V CDR1 and CDR2: LGHNA, YSLEER. The V and J ends lost 3 bases and 5 bases respectively, with 11 bases between them. The CDR3 DNA follows: TGCGCCAGCAGCCAGGATCGGGGGAATAATTCACCCCTCCACTTT. Residues: CASSQDRGNNSPLHF.

The gene calls are TRBV3-1 (or the pseudogene TRBV3-2) and TRBJ1-4, with D tentatively TRBD1 (5 bases). This CDR3 is built from 14 residues. The V gene lost 1 base and the J gene lost 7 bases, with 10 bases spanning the gap. The V gene's germline CDR1 is LGHDT and CDR2 YNNKEL (reference sequence). The CDR3 sequence: CASSQGGWGEKLFF. The CDR3 coding sequence is TGTGCCAGCAGCCAAGGGGGCTGGGGTGAAAAACTGTTTTTT.

The chain couples TRBV28 to TRBJ1-2; TRBD1 matches 9 bases. Trimming removed 5 bases from V and 8 bases from J; junction bases left unmatched: 6. This CDR3 is 13 amino acids long. CDR1 and CDR2 (germline): MDHEN, SYDVKM. The CDR3, as DNA: TGTGCCAGCAGTCGACAGGGGGGCAGCGGCTACACCTTC. Translating gives CASSRQGGSGYTF.